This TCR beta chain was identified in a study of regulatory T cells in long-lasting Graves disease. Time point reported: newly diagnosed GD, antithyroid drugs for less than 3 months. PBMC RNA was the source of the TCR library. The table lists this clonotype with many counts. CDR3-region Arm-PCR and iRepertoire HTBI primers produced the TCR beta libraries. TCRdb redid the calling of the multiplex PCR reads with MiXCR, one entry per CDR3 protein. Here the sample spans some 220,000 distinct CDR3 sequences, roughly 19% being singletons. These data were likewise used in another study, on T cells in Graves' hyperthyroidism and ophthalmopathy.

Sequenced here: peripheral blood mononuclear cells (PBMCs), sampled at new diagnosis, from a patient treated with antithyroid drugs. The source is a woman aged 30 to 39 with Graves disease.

As DNA, the CDR3 is TGTGCCAGCAGCCGACCTGGACAGCACACGTATGGCTACACCTTC. Translation: CASSRPGQHTYGYTF. The chain links TRBV6-1 to TRBJ1-2; TRBD1 is a possible D gene (6 bases). V was trimmed by 6 bases and J by 5 bases, leaving 19 bases between them. CDR3 length equals 15 residues. The V gene's germline CDR1 is MNHNS and CDR2 SASEGT.